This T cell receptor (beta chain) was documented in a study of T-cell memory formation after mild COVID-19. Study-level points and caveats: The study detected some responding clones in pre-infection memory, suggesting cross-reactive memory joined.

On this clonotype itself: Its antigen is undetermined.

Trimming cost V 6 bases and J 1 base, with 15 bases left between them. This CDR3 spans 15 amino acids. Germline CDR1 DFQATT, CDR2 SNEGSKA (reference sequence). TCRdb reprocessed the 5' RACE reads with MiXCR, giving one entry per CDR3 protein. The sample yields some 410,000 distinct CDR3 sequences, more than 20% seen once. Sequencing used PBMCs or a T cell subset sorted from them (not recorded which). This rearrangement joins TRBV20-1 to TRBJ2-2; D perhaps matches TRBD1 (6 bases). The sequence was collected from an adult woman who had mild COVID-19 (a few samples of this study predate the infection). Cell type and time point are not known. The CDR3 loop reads CSAPGVWVNTGELFF. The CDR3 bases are TGCAGTGCACCAGGGGTGTGGGTGAACACCGGGGAGCTGTTTTTT.